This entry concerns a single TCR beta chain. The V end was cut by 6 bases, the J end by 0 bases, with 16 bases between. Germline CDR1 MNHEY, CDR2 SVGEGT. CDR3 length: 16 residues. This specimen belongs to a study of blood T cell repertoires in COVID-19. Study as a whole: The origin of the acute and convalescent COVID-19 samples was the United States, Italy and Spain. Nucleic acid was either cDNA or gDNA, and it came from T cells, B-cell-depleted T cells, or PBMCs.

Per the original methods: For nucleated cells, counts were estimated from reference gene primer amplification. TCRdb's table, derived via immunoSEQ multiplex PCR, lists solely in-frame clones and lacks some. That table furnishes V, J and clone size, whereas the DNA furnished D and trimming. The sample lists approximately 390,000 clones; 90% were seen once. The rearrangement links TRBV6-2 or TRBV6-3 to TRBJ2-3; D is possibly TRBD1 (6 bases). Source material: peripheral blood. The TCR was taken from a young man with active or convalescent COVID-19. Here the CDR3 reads CASSLGHHSSTDTQYF. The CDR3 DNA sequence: TGTGCCAGCAGCCTGGGACACCACTCTAGCACAGATACGCAGTATTTT.